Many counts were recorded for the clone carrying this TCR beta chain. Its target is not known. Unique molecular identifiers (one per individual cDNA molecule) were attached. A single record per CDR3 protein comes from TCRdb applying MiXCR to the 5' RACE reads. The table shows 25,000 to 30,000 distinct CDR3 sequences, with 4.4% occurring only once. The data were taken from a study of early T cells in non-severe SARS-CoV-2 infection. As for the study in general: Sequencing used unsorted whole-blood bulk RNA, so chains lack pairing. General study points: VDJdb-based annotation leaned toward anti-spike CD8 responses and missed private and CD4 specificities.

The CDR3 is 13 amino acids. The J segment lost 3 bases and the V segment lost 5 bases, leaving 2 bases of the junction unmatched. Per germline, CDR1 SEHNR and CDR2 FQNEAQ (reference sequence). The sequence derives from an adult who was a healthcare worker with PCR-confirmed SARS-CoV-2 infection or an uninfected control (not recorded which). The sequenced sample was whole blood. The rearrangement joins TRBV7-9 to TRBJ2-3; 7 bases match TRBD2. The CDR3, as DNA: TGTGCCAGCAGCAAAGCGGGGACAGATACGCAGTATTTT. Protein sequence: CASSKAGTDTQYF.